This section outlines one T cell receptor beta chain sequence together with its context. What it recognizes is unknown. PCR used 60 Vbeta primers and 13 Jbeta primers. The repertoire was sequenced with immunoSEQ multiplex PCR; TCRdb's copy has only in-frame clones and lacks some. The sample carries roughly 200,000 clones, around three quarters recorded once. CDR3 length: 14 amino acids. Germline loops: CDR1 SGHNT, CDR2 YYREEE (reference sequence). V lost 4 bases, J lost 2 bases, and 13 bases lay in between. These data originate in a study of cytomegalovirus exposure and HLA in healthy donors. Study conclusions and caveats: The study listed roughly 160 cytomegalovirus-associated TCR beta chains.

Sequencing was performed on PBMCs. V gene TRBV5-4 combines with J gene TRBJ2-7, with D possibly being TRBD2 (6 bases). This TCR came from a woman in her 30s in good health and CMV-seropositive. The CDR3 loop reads CASSPLPGAYEQYF. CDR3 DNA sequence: TGTGCCAGCAGCCCGCTCCCGGGGGCCTACGAGCAGTACTTC. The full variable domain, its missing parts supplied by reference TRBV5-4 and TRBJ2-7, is ETGVTQSPTHLIKTRGQQVTLRCSSQSGHNTVSWYQQALGQGPQFIFQYYREEENGRGNFPPRFSGLQFPNYSSELNVNALELDDSALYLCASSPLPGAYEQYFGPGTRLTVT.